The next 5 T cell receptor beta chains were all read from a single sample in a study of graft-versus-host responses after intestinal transplantation. The repertoire was sequenced with immunoSEQ multiplex PCR; TCRdb's copy has only in-frame clones and lacks some. The profile shows 80,000 to 100,000 clones, roughly 92% of them singletons. Their recognized antigens are unknown. Sequencing used unstimulated CD4+ T cells sorted from spleen or lymph node cells, obtained before intestinal transplant. All receptors come from a human donor who received an intestinal transplant.

This chain joins TRBV5-1 and TRBJ2-7, with 14 bases aligning to TRBD2. The CDR3 is 19 residues long. The germline CDR1 and CDR2 sequences are SGHRS and YFSETQ. J was trimmed by 3 bases and V by 2 bases; bases with no gene match: 13. Here the CDR3 reads CASSFRPGLAGADFYEQYF. In DNA, the CDR3 is TGCGCCAGCAGCTTCCGTCCGGGACTAGCGGGAGCTGATTTCTACGAGCAGTACTTC.

This clone was counted once. J is TRBJ1-2 and V is TRBV27; 11 bases are shared with TRBD1. V shed 2 bases and J 3 bases; nucleotides not matched to a gene: 2. CDR1 MNHEY and CDR2 SMNVEV come from the germline V gene (reference sequence). This CDR3 has 15 amino acids. The CDR3 region has the DNA TGTGCCAGCAGTTTAGGGACAGGGGGTGACTATGGCTACACCTTC. It codes for CASSLGTGGDYGYTF.

The J gene is TRBJ2-1, the V gene TRBV18; a possible D gene is TRBD1 (5 bases). Germline lookup yields CDR1 KGHSH and CDR2 LQKENI. This CDR3 spans 15 amino acids. V was shortened by 6 bases and J by 5 bases, with 17 bases between the two germline ends. The DNA of the CDR3 is TGTGCCAGCTCCGACCAGGGTAAGCTCAACAATGAGCAGTTCTTC. Translated: CASSDQGKLNNEQFF.

This clone came up once. This sequence joins TRBV29-1 and TRBJ1-2, with D unclear. Trimming removed 1 base from V and 10 bases from J, with 22 bases in between. CDR3 size: 15 residues. Germline CDR1 SQVTM, CDR2 ANQGSEA. The DNA of the CDR3 is TGCAGCGTTGAAGCCCCGGACCGGGGAATACGGAACTACACCTTC. Amino acids: CSVEAPDRGIRNYTF.

This chain connects TRBV5-1 to TRBJ1-1, with TRBD1 identical over 7 bases. The CDR3 is 14 residues long. Germline CDR1 SGHRS, CDR2 YFSETQ. V was clipped by 3 bases and J by 5 bases; unmatched bases: 7. CDR3 DNA: TGCGCCAGCAGCTCTTCGACAGGGCAGACTGAAGCTTTCTTT. This codes for CASSSSTGQTEAFF. The full variable domain, its missing parts supplied by reference TRBV5-1 and TRBJ1-1, is KAGVTQTPRYLIKTRGQQVTLSCSPISGHRSVSWYQQTPGQGLQFLFEYFSETQRNKGNFPGRFSGRQFSNSRSEMNVSTLELGDSALYLCASSSSTGQTEAFFGQGTRLTVV.